The TCR beta chain described here comes from a study of T cells in Graves' hyperthyroidism and ophthalmopathy. Across the whole study: Peripheral blood draws took place at initial diagnosis, ahead of any treatment.

This clonotype was detected many times. Its antigen is unidentified. Study-wide findings and caveats: Most thyroid clonotypes expanded above 0.001 were also detected in blood.

Amplification targeted TCR beta CDR3 regions from RNA transcripts. Primed by the HTBI set, a first-round RT-PCR was run on the TCR CDR3. TCRdb independently ran MiXCR on the multiplex PCR reads; one entry per CDR3 protein. The repertoire holds around 500,000 distinct CDR3 sequences, with under 15% as singletons. CDR3 length: 16 residues. The V end lost 6 bases, the J end lost 0 bases, and 16 bases lay between the germline ends. V gene TRBV12-3 or TRBV12-4 combines with J gene TRBJ2-3, with D maybe TRBD2 (5 bases). This receptor was obtained from a woman between 18 and 29 years old with Graves' hyperthyroidism. Material for sequencing was blood. In DNA, the CDR3 is TGTGCCAGCAGCCCCGGACTTTTATTTAGCACAGATACGCAGTATTTT. As protein: CASSPGLLFSTDTQYF.